The clone carrying this T cell receptor (beta chain) was detected many times. Its antigen is still unknown. The CDR3 end falls 3 residues outside the read, so it is completed with the germline J gene. Sequencing used immunoSEQ multiplex PCR; TCRdb keeps in-frame clones, though not all of them. The repertoire consists of 44,000 or so clones, none detected only once. This sample is drawn from a study of T cell clonality in common variable immunodeficiency. Whole-study results and caveats: Compared with controls, CVID subjects had fewer shared TCRbeta clones.

Trimming left V 6 bases short and J 1 base short, with 15 bases between. This CDR3 region has 15 residues. The germline V gene has CDR1 SGHVS and CDR2 FNYEAQ. This chain joins TRBV7-6 and TRBJ1-1; TRBD1 might be the D (6 bases). The source of this sequence is a person between 18 and 69 years old in good health. Sample: peripheral blood mononuclear cells. The CDR3 is CASRSGHSPNTEAFF. Incomplete CDR3 DNA: TGTGCCAGCAGGTCGGGACATTCACCGAACACTGAA.